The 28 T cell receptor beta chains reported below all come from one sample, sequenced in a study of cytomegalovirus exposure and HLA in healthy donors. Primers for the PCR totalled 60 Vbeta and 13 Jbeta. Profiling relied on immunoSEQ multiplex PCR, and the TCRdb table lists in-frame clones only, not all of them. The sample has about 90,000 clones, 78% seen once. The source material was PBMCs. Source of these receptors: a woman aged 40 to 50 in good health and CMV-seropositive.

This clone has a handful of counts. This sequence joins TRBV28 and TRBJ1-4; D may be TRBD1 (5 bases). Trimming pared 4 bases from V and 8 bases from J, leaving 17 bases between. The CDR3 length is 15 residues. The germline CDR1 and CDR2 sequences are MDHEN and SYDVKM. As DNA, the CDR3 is TGTGCCAGCAGTTCCCCCGGGGGGGTAGGCGAAAAACTGTTTTTT. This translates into CASSSPGGVGEKLFF.

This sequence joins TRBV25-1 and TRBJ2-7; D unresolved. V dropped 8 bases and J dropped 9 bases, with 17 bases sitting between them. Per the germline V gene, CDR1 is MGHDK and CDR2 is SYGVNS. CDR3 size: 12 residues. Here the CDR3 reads CASSTPVGWQYF. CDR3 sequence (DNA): TGTGCCAGCTCGACTCCGGTGGGTTGGCAGTACTTC.

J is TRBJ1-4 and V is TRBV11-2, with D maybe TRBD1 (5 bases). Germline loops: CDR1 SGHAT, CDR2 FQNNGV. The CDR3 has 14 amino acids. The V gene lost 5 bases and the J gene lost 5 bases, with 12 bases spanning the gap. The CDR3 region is CASSPTGGNEKLFF. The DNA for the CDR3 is TGTGCCAGCAGCCCGACCGGGGGAAATGAAAAACTGTTTTTT.

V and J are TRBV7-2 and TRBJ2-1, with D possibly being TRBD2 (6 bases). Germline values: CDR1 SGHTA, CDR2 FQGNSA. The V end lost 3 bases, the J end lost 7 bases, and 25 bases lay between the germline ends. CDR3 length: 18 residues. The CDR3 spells CASSFIISESAGRNEQFF. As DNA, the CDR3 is TGTGCCAGCAGCTTCATTATTTCCGAGTCGGCGGGGAGAAATGAGCAGTTCTTC.

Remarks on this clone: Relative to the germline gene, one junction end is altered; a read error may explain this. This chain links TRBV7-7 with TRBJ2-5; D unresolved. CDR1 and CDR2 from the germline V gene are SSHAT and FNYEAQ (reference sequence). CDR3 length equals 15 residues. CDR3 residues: CASSLVSGFQETQYF. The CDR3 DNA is TGTGCTAGCAGCTTAGTATCCGGGTTTCAAGAGACCCAGTACTTC.

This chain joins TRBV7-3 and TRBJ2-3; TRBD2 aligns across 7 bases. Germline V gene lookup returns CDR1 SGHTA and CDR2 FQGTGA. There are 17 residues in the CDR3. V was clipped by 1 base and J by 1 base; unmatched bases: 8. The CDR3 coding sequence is TGTGCCAGCAGCTTAAGGAGTGTGGCGGGAGGCACAGATACGCAGTATTTT. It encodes CASSLRSVAGGTDTQYF.

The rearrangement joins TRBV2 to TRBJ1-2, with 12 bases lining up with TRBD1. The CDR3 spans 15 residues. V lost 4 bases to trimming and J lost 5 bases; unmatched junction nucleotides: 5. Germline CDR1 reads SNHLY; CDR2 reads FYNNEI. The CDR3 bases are TGTGCCAGCAGTGGAGGGACAGGGGGCGCGTATGGCTACACCTTC. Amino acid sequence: CASSGGTGGAYGYTF.

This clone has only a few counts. CDR3 in DNA: TGTGCCAGCAGCTCCGGGACAGCCTCCTACGAGCAGTACTTC. It yields the protein CASSSGTASYEQYF. The chain joins TRBV11-3 to TRBJ2-7; 7 bases are a match to TRBD1. Germline CDR1 reads SGHNT; CDR2 reads YENEEA. CDR3 size: 14 residues. J gave up 0 bases and V 4 bases, and 3 bases lay outside the gene matches. Combining the CDR3 with reference TRBV11-3 and TRBJ2-7 gives the whole variable domain EAGVVQSPRYKIIEKKQPVAFWCNPISGHNTLYWYLQNLGQGPELLIRYENEEAVDDSQLPKDRFSAERLKGVDSTLKIQPAELGDSAVYLCASSSGTASYEQYFGPGTRLTVT.

The DNA of the CDR3 is TGTGCCAGCAGTTACCGAACCAGGGAAGAGACCCAGTACTTC. Translating it yields CASSYRTREETQYF. This chain connects TRBV6-5 to TRBJ2-5; D is perhaps TRBD1 (5 bases). The CDR3 spans 14 residues. Germline loops: CDR1 MNHEY, CDR2 SVGAGI. V lost 2 bases and J 3 bases, leaving 10 bases between the germline ends.

The CDR3 coding sequence is TGTGCCAGCAGCTTGGGGATCAACAGGGGGCTGAAGTTGGGCCGGTACACTGAAGCTTTCTTT. Its translation: CASSLGINRGLKLGRYTEAFF. The V call is TRBV27, the J call TRBJ1-1; 9 bases map to TRBD1. CDR3 length: 21 residues. Germline V gives CDR1 MNHEY, CDR2 SMNVEV (reference sequence). Trimming at V came to 6 bases and at J to 3 bases, leaving 26 bases not matched to a gene.

Here the CDR3 reads CASISAGLAGRSSYEQYF. The CDR3 bases are TGTGCCAGCATCAGCGCCGGGCTAGCGGGACGTAGCTCCTACGAGCAGTACTTC. V and J are TRBV2 and TRBJ2-7; 9 nucleotides line up with TRBD2. CDR3 length equals 18 residues. The ends lost 7 bases at V and 0 bases at J; junction bases unmatched: 16. Germline V CDR1 and CDR2: SNHLY, FYNNEI. The full variable domain, rest sourced from reference TRBV2 and TRBJ2-7, is EPEVTQTPSHQVTQMGQEVILRCVPISNHLYFYWYRQILGQKVEFLVSFYNNEISEKSEIFDDQFSVERPDGSNFTLKIRSTKLEDSAMYFCASISAGLAGRSSYEQYFGPGTRLTVT.

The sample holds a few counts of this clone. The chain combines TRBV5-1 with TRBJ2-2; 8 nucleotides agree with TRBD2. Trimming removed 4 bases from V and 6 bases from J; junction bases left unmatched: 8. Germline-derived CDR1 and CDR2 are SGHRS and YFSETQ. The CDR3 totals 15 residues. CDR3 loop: CASSLSETSAGELFF. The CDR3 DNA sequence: TGCGCCAGCAGCCTGAGTGAGACTAGCGCCGGGGAGCTGTTTTTT.

CDR3 sequence: CATSGRAGNQETQYF. CDR3 nucleotide sequence: TGTGCCACCTCAGGGCGAGCGGGGAACCAAGAGACCCAGTACTTC. The gene calls are TRBV27 and TRBJ2-5; 7 nucleotides line up with TRBD2. V shed 10 bases and J 0 bases; nucleotides not matched to a gene: 11. The CDR3 spans 15 residues. The V gene's germline CDR1 is MNHEY and CDR2 SMNVEV (reference sequence).

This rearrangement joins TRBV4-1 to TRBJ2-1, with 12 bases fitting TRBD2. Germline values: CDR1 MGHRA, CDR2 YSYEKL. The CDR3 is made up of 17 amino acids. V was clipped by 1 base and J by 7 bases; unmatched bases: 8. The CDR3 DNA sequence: TGCGCCAGCAGCCAAGTCCTAGCGGGAGGGGGTTTAAATGAGCAGTTCTTC. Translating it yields CASSQVLAGGGLNEQFF.

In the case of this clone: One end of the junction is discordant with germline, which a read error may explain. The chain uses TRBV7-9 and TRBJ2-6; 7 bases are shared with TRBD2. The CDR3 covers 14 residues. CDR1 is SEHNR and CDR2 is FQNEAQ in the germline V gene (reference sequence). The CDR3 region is CSSNPLTSSNVLTF. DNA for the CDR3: TGTTCCAGCAATCCTTTGACTAGCTCCAACGTCCTGACTTTC.

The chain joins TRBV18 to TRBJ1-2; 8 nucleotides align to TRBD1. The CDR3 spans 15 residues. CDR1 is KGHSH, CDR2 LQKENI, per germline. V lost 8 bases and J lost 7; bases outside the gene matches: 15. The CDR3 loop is CASTEGAGGDVGYTF. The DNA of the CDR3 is TGTGCCAGCACCGAGGGGGCAGGGGGCGATGTTGGCTACACCTTC.

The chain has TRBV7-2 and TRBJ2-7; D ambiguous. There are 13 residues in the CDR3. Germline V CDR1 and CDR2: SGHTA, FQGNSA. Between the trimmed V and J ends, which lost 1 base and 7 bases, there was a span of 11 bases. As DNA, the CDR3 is TGTGCCAGCAGCTTAGAGCAGTTCAGGGAGCAGTACTTC. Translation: CASSLEQFREQYF.

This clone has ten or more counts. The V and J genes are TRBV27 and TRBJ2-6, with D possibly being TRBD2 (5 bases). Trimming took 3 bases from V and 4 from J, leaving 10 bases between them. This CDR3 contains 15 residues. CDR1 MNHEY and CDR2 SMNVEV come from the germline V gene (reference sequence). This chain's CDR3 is CASSLFSGGANVLTF. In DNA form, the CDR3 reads TGTGCCAGCAGTTTGTTTTCGGGAGGGGCCAACGTCCTGACTTTC.

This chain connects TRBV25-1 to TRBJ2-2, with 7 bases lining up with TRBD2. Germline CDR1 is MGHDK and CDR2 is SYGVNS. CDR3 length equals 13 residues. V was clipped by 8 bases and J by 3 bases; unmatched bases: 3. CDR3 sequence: CASRGVYTGELFF. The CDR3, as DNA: TGTGCCAGCCGGGGGGTGTACACCGGGGAGCTGTTTTTT.

In nucleotides, the CDR3 is TGCAGCGTTCGCGGAGCTCTAAAACGGAACACTGAAGCTTTCTTT. Protein product: CSVRGALKRNTEAFF. The chain employs TRBV29-1 and TRBJ1-1; unclear D gene. The V gene's germline CDR1 is SQVTM and CDR2 ANQGSEA. V was shortened by 5 bases and J by 1 base, with 17 bases between the two germline ends. This CDR3 has 15 residues.

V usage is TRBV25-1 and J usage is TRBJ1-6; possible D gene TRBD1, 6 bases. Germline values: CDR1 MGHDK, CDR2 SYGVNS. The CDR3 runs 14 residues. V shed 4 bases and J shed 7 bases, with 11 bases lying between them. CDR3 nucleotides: TGTGCCAGCAGTGTGATCCAGGGGAATTCACCCCTCCACTTT. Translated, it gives CASSVIQGNSPLHF.

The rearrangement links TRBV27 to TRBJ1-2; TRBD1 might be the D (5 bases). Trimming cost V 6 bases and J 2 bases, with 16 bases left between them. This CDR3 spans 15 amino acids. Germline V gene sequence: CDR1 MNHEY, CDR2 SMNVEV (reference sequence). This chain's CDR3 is CASSPRDLGNYGYTF. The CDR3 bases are TGTGCCAGCAGCCCCAGGGATCTGGGGAACTATGGCTACACCTTC.

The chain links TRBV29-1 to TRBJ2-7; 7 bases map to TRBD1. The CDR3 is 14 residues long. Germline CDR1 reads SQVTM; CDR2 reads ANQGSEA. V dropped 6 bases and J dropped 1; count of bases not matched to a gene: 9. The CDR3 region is CSVTDRDSSYEQYF. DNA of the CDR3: TGCAGCGTGACGGACCGGGACAGTTCCTACGAGCAGTACTTC.

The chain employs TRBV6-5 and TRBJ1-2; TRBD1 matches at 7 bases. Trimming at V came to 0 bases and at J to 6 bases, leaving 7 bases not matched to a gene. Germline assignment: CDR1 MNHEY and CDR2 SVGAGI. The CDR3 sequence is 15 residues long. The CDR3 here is CASSYSPDRADGYTF. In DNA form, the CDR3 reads TGTGCCAGCAGTTACTCCCCAGACAGGGCGGATGGCTACACCTTC.

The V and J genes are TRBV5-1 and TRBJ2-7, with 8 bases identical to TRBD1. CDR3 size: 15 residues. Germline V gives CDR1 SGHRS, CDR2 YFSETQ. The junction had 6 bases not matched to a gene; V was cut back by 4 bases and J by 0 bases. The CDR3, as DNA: TGCGCCAGCAGCGAACAGACAGGGGCCTCCTACGAGCAGTACTTC. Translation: CASSEQTGASYEQYF. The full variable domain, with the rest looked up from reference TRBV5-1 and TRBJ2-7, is KAGVTQTPRYLIKTRGQQVTLSCSPISGHRSVSWYQQTPGQGLQFLFEYFSETQRNKGNFPGRFSGRQFSNSRSEMNVSTLELGDSALYLCASSEQTGASYEQYFGPGTRLTVT.

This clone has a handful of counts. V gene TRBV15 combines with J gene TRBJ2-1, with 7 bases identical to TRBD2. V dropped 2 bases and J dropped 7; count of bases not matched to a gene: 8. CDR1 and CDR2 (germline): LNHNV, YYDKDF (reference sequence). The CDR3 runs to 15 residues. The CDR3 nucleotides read TGTGCCACCAGCAGATCCCTAGCGGACAAAAATGAGCAGTTCTTC. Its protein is CATSRSLADKNEQFF.

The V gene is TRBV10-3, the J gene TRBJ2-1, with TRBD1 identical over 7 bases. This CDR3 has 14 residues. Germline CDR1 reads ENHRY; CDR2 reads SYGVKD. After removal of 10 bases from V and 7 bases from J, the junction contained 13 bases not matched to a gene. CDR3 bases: TGTGCCACAGGGGGAAGCGCAAGGGGGAATGAGCAGTTCTTC. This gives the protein CATGGSARGNEQFF.

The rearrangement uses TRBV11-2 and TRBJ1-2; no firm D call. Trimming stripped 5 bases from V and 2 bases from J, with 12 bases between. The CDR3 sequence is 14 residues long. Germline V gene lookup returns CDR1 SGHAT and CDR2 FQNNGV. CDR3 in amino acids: CASSRSYSNYGYTF. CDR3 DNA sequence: TGTGCCAGCAGCCGCAGTTATTCCAACTATGGCTACACCTTC.